The entry below describes one T cell receptor (beta chain). The data were taken from a study of patients and donors after allogeneic stem cell transplantation. TCRdb reprocessed the RT-PCR reads with MiXCR, giving one entry per CDR3 protein. This sample has approximately 98,000 distinct CDR3 sequences, with 35% found just once. Germline V lookup: CDR1 SEHNR, CDR2 FQNEAQ (reference sequence). Deletions cut 5 bases from V and 3 bases from J, with 8 bases between. There are 13 residues in the CDR3. The chain recombines TRBV7-9 with TRBJ1-5; D not certain. Sequencing was performed on blood, either unsorted or a sorted T cell fraction (not recorded which). The receptor's source is a human donor who was either an allogeneic HSCT recipient or a stem cell or donor lymphocyte infusion donor (not recorded which). It is not recorded whose cells these are; they may come from a transplant donor. The CDR3 DNA reads TGTGCCAGCAGCGGAGACGCCAATCAGCCCCAGCATTTT. Amino acid sequence: CASSGDANQPQHF.